Shown below are 24 T cell receptor beta chains from a single sample sequenced in a study of blood T cell repertoires in COVID-19. Sequencing was performed with immunoSEQ multiplex PCR; in TCRdb, only in-frame clones are kept and a portion is missing. The sample carries about 250,000 clones, 84% recorded once. What was sequenced was peripheral blood. The receptors were gathered from a man aged 50-59 years with acute or convalescent COVID-19.

The chain has TRBV30 and TRBJ1-1; 10 bases agree with TRBD1. Germline CDR1 and CDR2: GTSNPN and SVGIG (reference sequence). This CDR3 spans 14 amino acids. Trimming took 4 bases from V and 4 from J; bases not matched to a gene: 6. The CDR3 loop is CAWNPGQGITEAFF. CDR3 DNA sequence: TGTGCCTGGAACCCGGGACAGGGGATCACTGAAGCTTTCTTT.

This rearrangement joins TRBV12-3 or TRBV12-4 to TRBJ1-6; TRBD1 matches at 7 bases. Trimming at V came to 6 bases and at J to 9 bases, leaving 5 bases not matched to a gene. This CDR3 region has 13 residues. CDR3 DNA: TGTGCCAGCAGACGACAGGGTCCTTCACCCCTCCACTTT. This gives the protein CASRRQGPSPLHF.

The DNA for the CDR3 is TGTGCCAGCAGCTTACTAGCGGGTGATACGCAGTATTTT. It is translated as CASSLLAGDTQYF. This rearrangement joins TRBV5-4 to TRBJ2-3; TRBD2 aligns across 9 bases. Germline values: CDR1 SGHNT, CDR2 YYREEE (reference sequence). V dropped 2 bases and J dropped 6; count of bases not matched to a gene: 1. This CDR3 spans 13 amino acids. Looking up the rest from reference TRBV5-4 and TRBJ2-3 gives the full variable domain: ETGVTQSPTHLIKTRGQQVTLRCSSQSGHNTVSWYQQALGQGPQFIFQYYREEENGRGNFPPRFSGLQFPNYSSELNVNALELDDSALYLCASSLLAGDTQYFGPGTRLTVL.

The CDR3 DNA reads as TGTGCCAGCCGATTAGATTTGGCGGGGAGCGAGCAGTACTTC. Translating it yields CASRLDLAGSEQYF. This chain uses TRBV11-2 with TRBJ2-7; weak D call: TRBD2 (6 bases). Per the germline V gene, CDR1 is SGHAT and CDR2 is FQNNGV. V shed 8 bases and J shed 6 bases, with 20 bases lying between them. The CDR3 totals 14 residues.

This chain uses TRBV6-2 or TRBV6-3 with TRBJ1-5; D gene ambiguous. Trimming pared 3 bases from V and 7 bases from J, leaving 7 bases between. The CDR3 covers 12 residues. Germline values: CDR1 MNHEY, CDR2 SVGEGT. DNA of the CDR3: TGTGCCAGCAGTTATGATCGGCAGCCCCAGCATTTT. This translates into CASSYDRQPQHF.

V and J are TRBV3-1 (or the pseudogene TRBV3-2) and TRBJ1-2; 8 nucleotides line up with TRBD1. Germline trimming cut 4 bases from V and 4 bases from J; bases unmatched to any gene: 8. This CDR3 is built from 15 residues. The germline CDR1 and CDR2 sequences are LGHDT and YNNKEL (reference sequence). The CDR3 DNA sequence: TGTGCCAGCAGCCCTAGGGACAGGATCCTCTATGGCTACACCTTC. This gives the protein CASSPRDRILYGYTF.

This sequence joins TRBV7-9 and TRBJ1-3; D remains unclear. With 2 bases removed from V and 0 bases from J, the gap between germline ends came to 14 bases. The length of the CDR3 is 17 residues. CDR1 is SEHNR, CDR2 FQNEAQ, per germline (reference sequence). CDR3 DNA sequence: TGTGCCAGCAGCTTATTGGGGTCGGGAAGCTCTGGAAACACCATATATTTT. It specifies CASSLLGSGSSGNTIYF.

This chain links TRBV11-2 with TRBJ1-3; D ambiguous. The CDR3 contains 15 residues. Trimming removed 1 base from V and 0 bases from J, with 7 bases in between. The germline V gene encodes CDR1 SGHAT and CDR2 FQNNGV. The DNA of the CDR3 is TGTGCCAGCAGCTTAGCTTCAGGCTCTGGAAACACCATATATTTT. Amino acid sequence: CASSLASGSGNTIYF.

The rearrangement links TRBV11-3 to TRBJ2-2; no firm D call. The germline V gene has CDR1 SGHNT and CDR2 YENEEA. The V end lost 4 bases, the J end lost 4 bases, and 7 bases lay between the germline ends. The CDR3 has 13 residues. In nucleotides, the CDR3 is TGTGCCAGCAGCTCATACAGCACCGGGGAGCTGTTTTTT. It encodes CASSSYSTGELFF.

The chain uses TRBV27 and TRBJ2-7; maybe TRBD1 (6 bases). The CDR3 sequence is 12 residues long. V dropped 5 bases and J dropped 7 bases, with 12 bases sitting between them. Germline loops: CDR1 MNHEY, CDR2 SMNVEV (reference sequence). The CDR3 sequence is CASSTGSWEQYF. CDR3 coding DNA: TGTGCCAGCAGTACAGGGTCGTGGGAGCAGTACTTC.

V and J are TRBV18 and TRBJ2-2; no clear D gene. Trimming pared 3 bases from V and 0 bases from J, leaving 5 bases between. The CDR3 length is 14 residues. The germline gives CDR1 KGHSH, CDR2 LQKENI. CDR3 loop: CASSPKSNTGELFF. The CDR3 DNA reads TGTGCCAGCTCACCTAAATCGAACACCGGGGAGCTGTTTTTT.

The chain has TRBV29-1 and TRBJ2-1, with D unresolved. Deletions cut 3 bases from V and 6 bases from J, with 9 bases between. The CDR3 runs to 12 residues. The germline V gene encodes CDR1 SQVTM and CDR2 ANQGSEA. The CDR3 spells CSVDPPSNEQFF. In DNA form, the CDR3 reads TGCAGCGTTGACCCACCGAGCAATGAGCAGTTCTTC.

V gene TRBV4-1 combines with J gene TRBJ2-2; D gene ambiguous. V was trimmed by 0 bases and J by 0 bases, leaving 14 bases between them. The CDR3 has 18 residues. Germline CDR1 MGHRA, CDR2 YSYEKL. This chain's CDR3 is CASSQDSGGGSNTGELFF. CDR3 sequence (DNA): TGCGCCAGCAGCCAAGATAGTGGTGGCGGATCGAACACCGGGGAGCTGTTTTTT.

The genes are TRBV18 and TRBJ2-1; 15 bases are shared with TRBD2. The CDR3 covers 16 residues. Germline values: CDR1 KGHSH, CDR2 LQKENI. Trimming took 3 bases from V and 6 from J; bases not matched to a gene: 3. The chain's CDR3 is CASSPGLAGGSNEQFF. DNA of the CDR3: TGTGCCAGCTCACCCGGACTAGCGGGAGGGAGCAATGAGCAGTTCTTC.

The rearrangement uses TRBV15 and TRBJ2-5; 14 nucleotides align to TRBD2. J lost 2 bases, V lost 3 bases, and 2 bases had no gene match. In germline, CDR1 is LNHNV, CDR2 YYDKDF (reference sequence). The CDR3 contains 16 residues. CDR3 in amino acids: CATSSWTSGGQETQYF. CDR3 in DNA: TGTGCCACCAGCAGCTGGACTAGCGGGGGGCAAGAGACCCAGTACTTC.

The chain couples TRBV6-5 to TRBJ2-7; TRBD2 agrees at 7 bases. The germline V gene encodes CDR1 MNHEY and CDR2 SVGAGI. V was pared by 0 bases and J by 4 bases, with 6 bases of the junction left unmatched. There are 15 residues in the CDR3. DNA for the CDR3: TGTGCCAGCAGTTACTCGTCCCCAGCGGGATACGAGCAGTACTTC. Its protein is CASSYSSPAGYEQYF.

V usage is TRBV19 and J usage is TRBJ1-5; tentatively, D is TRBD1 (5 bases). The CDR3 extends over 14 amino acids. V was pared by 4 bases and J by 1 base, with 8 bases between. From germline, CDR1 is LNHDA and CDR2 SQIVND (reference sequence). Here the CDR3 reads CASSTQGSNQPQHF. The CDR3 DNA sequence: TGTGCCAGTAGTACGCAGGGCAGCAATCAGCCCCAGCATTTT.

The chain has TRBV7-9 and TRBJ2-1; perhaps TRBD1 as D (5 bases). This CDR3 is 12 amino acids long. V shed 4 bases and J shed 16 bases, with 17 bases lying between them. CDR1 SEHNR and CDR2 FQNEAQ come from the germline V gene (reference sequence). The CDR3 region is CASSSTQGSAFF. In nucleotides, the CDR3 is TGTGCCAGCAGCTCCACCCAGGGCAGCGCTTTCTTC.

The chain has TRBV5-1 and TRBJ2-1; no firm D call. Trimming left V 2 bases short and J 5 bases short, with 5 bases between. CDR3 length: 12 amino acids. CDR1 is SGHRS and CDR2 is YFSETQ in the germline V gene. CDR3 in DNA: TGCGCCAGCAGCTTAGAGGACAATGAGCAGTTCTTC. Translated, it gives CASSLEDNEQFF.

This clone was picked up a small number of times. The V call is TRBV30, the J call TRBJ1-3; 9 bases map to TRBD1. V lost 0 bases to trimming and J lost 0 bases; unmatched junction nucleotides: 3. This CDR3 comprises 16 residues. Germline assignment: CDR1 GTSNPN and CDR2 SVGIG (reference sequence). The CDR3 here is CAWSVLGQGSGNTIYF. The CDR3 DNA follows: TGTGCCTGGAGTGTACTGGGACAGGGCTCTGGAAACACCATATATTTT.

This clone was seen just once. The chain uses TRBV18 and TRBJ1-3, with 8 positions matching TRBD1. The CDR3 covers 14 residues. CDR1 is KGHSH and CDR2 is LQKENI in the germline V gene. Losses at the gene ends were 9 bases for V and 4 bases for J; bases not matched to a gene: 8. The CDR3 is CASLDRGEGNTIYF. The CDR3 DNA reads TGTGCCAGTCTCGACAGGGGAGAAGGAAACACCATATATTTT. Drawing the rest from reference TRBV18 and TRBJ1-3, the complete variable domain is NAGVMQNPRHLVRRRGQEARLRCSPMKGHSHVYWYRQLPEEGLKFMVYLQKENIIDESGMPKERFSAEFPKEGPSILRIQQVVRGDSAAYFCASLDRGEGNTIYFGEGSWLTVV.

The chain joins TRBV5-1 to TRBJ2-5; TRBD1 aligns across 7 bases. The CDR3 consists of 14 residues. Trimming took 5 bases from V and 5 from J; bases not matched to a gene: 9. The germline CDR1 and CDR2 sequences are SGHRS and YFSETQ. CDR3 residues: CASSFDRAGETQYF. In nucleotides, the CDR3 is TGCGCCAGCAGTTTCGACAGGGCTGGTGAGACCCAGTACTTC. Variable domain in full (rest from reference TRBV5-1 and TRBJ2-5): KAGVTQTPRYLIKTRGQQVTLSCSPISGHRSVSWYQQTPGQGLQFLFEYFSETQRNKGNFPGRFSGRQFSNSRSEMNVSTLELGDSALYLCASSFDRAGETQYFGPGTRLLVL.

This clone appeared a single time. J is TRBJ2-7 and V is TRBV2; 7 nucleotides match TRBD2. Germline trimming cut 2 bases from V and 0 bases from J; bases unmatched to any gene: 4. This CDR3 region has 15 residues. Germline CDR1 is SNHLY and CDR2 is FYNNEI. The CDR3 loop is CASSELAAASYEQYF. DNA for the CDR3: TGTGCCAGCAGTGAACTAGCGGCGGCCTCCTACGAGCAGTACTTC.

The chain links TRBV9 to TRBJ2-5; 9 positions match TRBD2. V lost 2 bases to trimming and J lost 3 bases; unmatched junction nucleotides: 14. CDR1 and CDR2 from the germline V gene are SGDLS and YYNGEE. The CDR3 contains 18 residues. CDR3 amino acids: CASSVEPGTSPTKETQYF. CDR3 DNA sequence: TGTGCCAGCAGCGTGGAACCCGGGACTAGCCCCACCAAAGAGACCCAGTACTTC.